Listed below are T cell receptor beta chains from one sample, sequenced in a study of blood T cells in healthy people across ages. TCRdb called the 5' RACE reads again in MiXCR, with one record for every CDR3 protein. This sample carries fewer than 900,000 distinct CDR3 sequences, about 40% of them seen once, and the ten largest clones take 20% to 25%. Sequenced material: blood. All receptors derive from a woman aged 55 to 70 in good health. Each CDR3 is given with its conserved first and last residue. Expanded clones get a size class; other rows say once, few or many, or leave the size out.

v_gene,abundance,j_gene,CDR3aa
TRBV6-5,few,TRBJ2-7,CASSYTSPGLAGGPYEQYF
TRBV15,few,TRBJ1-5,CATSPQTGGYQPQHF
TRBV21-1,-,TRBJ2-3,CASSKLNIGTDTQYF
TRBV4-2,-,TRBJ2-5,CASSQGAGLVPDQETLFF
TRBV4-2,many,TRBJ2-5,CASSLGAGSETQYF
TRBV5-1,-,TRBJ1-1,CASSLVAGGYTEAFF
TRBV29-1,-,TRBJ1-4,CSVTGTTNEKLFF
TRBV9,-,TRBJ2-1,CASSRLSGTTSSYNEQFF
TRBV7-9,-,TRBJ2-5,CASSLLGRREAQYF
TRBV7-2,-,TRBJ1-1,CASSLAWGGGTEAFF
TRBV7-3,few,TRBJ2-5,CASSLRGGSGGAQETQYF
TRBV20-1,-,TRBJ1-2,CSAKSNTF
TRBV12-3/TRBV12-4,many,TRBJ2-7,CASSPLGGPSYEQYF
TRBV6-4,many,TRBJ2-3,CASGDRGTDTQYF
TRBV7-9,-,TRBJ2-1,CASSLTLAGYNEQFF
TRBV6-6,-,TRBJ2-7,CARANRDGPYEQYF
TRBV20-1,few,TRBJ2-3,CSAAFQRGSTDTQYF
TRBV12-3/TRBV12-4,-,TRBJ2-1,CASSYGQINNEQFF
TRBV9,-,TRBJ2-3,CASSESGGGGTDTQYF
TRBV6-1,few,TRBJ2-1,CASSGTSGGSEQFF
TRBV10-2,-,TRBJ2-6,CASSESKGLAGGSGANVLTF
TRBV29-1,-,TRBJ2-3,CSVAFTAGVSTDTQYF
TRBV27,few,TRBJ2-1,CASRKMGVRNEQFF
TRBV29-1,few,TRBJ1-5,CSVEEVRDQPQHF
TRBV12-3/TRBV12-4,few,TRBJ1-1,CASRPTVNTEAFF
TRBV7-9,few,TRBJ2-3,CASSFGQGAGTDTQYF
TRBV3-1,once,-,CASSLLALGPYEQYF
TRBV9,-,TRBJ2-5,CASSVVRGGPSNEQYF
TRBV20-1,-,TRBJ2-1,CSARKASGKDNEQFF
TRBV3-1,few,TRBJ2-1,CASSRGTSGNNEQFF
TRBV29-1,-,TRBJ1-3,CSVGDLRDRYSGNTIYF
TRBV6-2/TRBV6-3,once,TRBJ2-5,CASSDSAVQETQYF
TRBV10-3,many,TRBJ2-4,CATEAGDLAKNIQYF
TRBV6-1,-,TRBJ1-2,CASSEGPLPGNYGYTF
TRBV7-9,few,TRBJ2-5,CASSFSMNPGSQETQYF
TRBV29-1,once,TRBJ2-5,CSVARDRQETQYF
TRBV4-2,many,TRBJ2-7,CASSPEPQGGTLYEQYF
TRBV5-6,-,TRBJ2-1,CASSLVPGLAAYNEQFF